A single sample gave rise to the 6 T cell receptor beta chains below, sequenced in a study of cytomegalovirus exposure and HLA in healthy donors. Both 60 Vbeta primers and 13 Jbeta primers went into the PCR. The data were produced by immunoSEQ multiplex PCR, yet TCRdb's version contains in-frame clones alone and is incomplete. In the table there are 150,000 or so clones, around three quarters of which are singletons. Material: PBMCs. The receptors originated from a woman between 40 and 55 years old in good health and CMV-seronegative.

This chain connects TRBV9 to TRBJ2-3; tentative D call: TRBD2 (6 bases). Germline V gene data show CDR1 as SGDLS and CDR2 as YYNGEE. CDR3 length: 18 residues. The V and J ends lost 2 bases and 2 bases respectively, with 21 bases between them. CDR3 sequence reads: CASSVQAGPLSATDTQYF. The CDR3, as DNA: TGTGCCAGCAGCGTTCAGGCGGGGCCACTATCTGCCACAGATACGCAGTATTTT.

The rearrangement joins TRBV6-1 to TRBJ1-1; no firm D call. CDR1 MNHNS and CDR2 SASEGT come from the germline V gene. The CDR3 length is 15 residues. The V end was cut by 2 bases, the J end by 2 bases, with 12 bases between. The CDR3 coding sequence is TGTGCCAGCAGTGAACGAGGGCAGGCTAACACTGAAGCTTTCTTT. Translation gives CASSERGQANTEAFF.

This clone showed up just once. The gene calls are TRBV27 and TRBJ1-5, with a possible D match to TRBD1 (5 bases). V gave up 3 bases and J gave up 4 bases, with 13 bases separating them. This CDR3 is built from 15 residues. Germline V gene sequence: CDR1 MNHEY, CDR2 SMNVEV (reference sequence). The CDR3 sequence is CASSLQGWGNQPQHF. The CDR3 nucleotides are TGTGCCAGCAGTTTGCAGGGATGGGGAAATCAGCCCCAGCATTTT.

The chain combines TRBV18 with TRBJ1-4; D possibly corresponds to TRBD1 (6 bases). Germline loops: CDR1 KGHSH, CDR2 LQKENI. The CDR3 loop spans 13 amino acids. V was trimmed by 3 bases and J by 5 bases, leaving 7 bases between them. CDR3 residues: CASSPQGNEKLFF. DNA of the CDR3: TGTGCCAGCTCACCCCAGGGGAATGAAAAACTGTTTTTT.

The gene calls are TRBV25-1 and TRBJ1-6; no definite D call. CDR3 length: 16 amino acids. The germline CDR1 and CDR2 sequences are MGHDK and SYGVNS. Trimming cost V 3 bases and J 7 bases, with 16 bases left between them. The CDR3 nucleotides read TGTGCCAGCAGTGATACTTGGGGAGCAGGAAATTCACCCCTCCACTTT. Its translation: CASSDTWGAGNSPLHF.

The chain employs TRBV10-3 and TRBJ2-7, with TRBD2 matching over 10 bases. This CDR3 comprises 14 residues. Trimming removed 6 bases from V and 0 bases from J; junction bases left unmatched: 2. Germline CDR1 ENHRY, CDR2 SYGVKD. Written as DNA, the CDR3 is TGTGCCATCAGGGCTAGCGGGAGCTCCTACGAGCAGTACTTC. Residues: CAIRASGSSYEQYF.